One and the same sample provided the 26 T cell receptor beta chains below, sequenced in a study of blood T cells in healthy people across ages. Next came a second PCR, run for 7 to 11 cycles, which used a sample-barcoded 5' primer along with a J-beta primer mix. TCRdb fed the 5' RACE reads into MiXCR, producing one record per CDR3 protein. The sample records roughly 1,800,000 distinct CDR3 sequences, roughly 52% being singletons. The sample was blood. Receptors were obtained from a woman in her thirties or forties in good health.

J is TRBJ2-3 and V is TRBV5-1; the D is unclear. The germline V and J ends were trimmed by 4 bases and 6 bases, with 9 bases remaining between them. Germline CDR1 and CDR2: SGHRS and YFSETQ. The CDR3 covers 12 residues. The CDR3 DNA is TGCGCCAGCAGCACGCAACGGGATACGCAGTATTTT. Its protein product is CASSTQRDTQYF.

J is TRBJ1-6 and V is TRBV7-2; D is perhaps TRBD1 (6 bases). CDR1 SGHTA and CDR2 FQGNSA come from the germline V gene. Between the trimmed V and J ends, which lost 7 bases and 8 bases, there was a span of 15 bases. This CDR3 has 14 residues. CDR3 loop: CASTSDSVDSPLHF. As DNA, the CDR3 is TGTGCCAGCACCTCGGACAGTGTCGATTCACCCCTCCACTTT.

The gene calls are TRBV7-2 and TRBJ2-1, with D perhaps matching TRBD1 or TRBD2 (6 bases each). Trimming stripped 4 bases from V and 7 bases from J, with 20 bases between. The germline CDR1 and CDR2 sequences are SGHTA and FQGNSA. The CDR3 spans 16 residues. CDR3 sequence (DNA): TGTGCCAGCAGCTCCCTGTCACGGGGGCGGTCGAATGAGCAGTTCTTC. Translation: CASSSLSRGRSNEQFF.

CDR3 sequence: CSASRLTEQYYGYTF. The CDR3 bases are TGCAGTGCTAGTAGGCTTACGGAGCAATACTATGGCTACACCTTC. This chain links TRBV20-1 with TRBJ1-2; no reliable D call. Trimming took off 3 bases at V and 3 bases at J, with 17 bases between the two ends. The length of the CDR3 is 15 residues. Germline V gene sequence: CDR1 DFQATT, CDR2 SNEGSKA (reference sequence).

The chain has TRBV6-1 and TRBJ2-1, with a possible D match to TRBD1 (6 bases). In germline, CDR1 is MNHNS, CDR2 SASEGT. Trimming took 7 bases from V and 1 from J, leaving 14 bases between them. CDR3 size: 15 residues. CDR3 in amino acids: CASNVQGSSYNEQFF. The CDR3 nucleotides are TGTGCCAGCAATGTACAGGGATCGTCCTACAATGAGCAGTTCTTC.

The rearrangement uses TRBV7-9 and TRBJ2-5; the D gene is possibly TRBD1 (5 bases). CDR3 length: 14 residues. The V gene's germline CDR1 is SEHNR and CDR2 FQNEAQ (reference sequence). The V gene lost 5 bases and the J gene lost 5 bases, with 15 bases spanning the gap. CDR3 coding DNA: TGTGCCAGCAGCCATACGGCTAGGGGTGAGACCCAGTACTTC. Translating gives CASSHTARGETQYF.

This clonotype occurred a few times. The J gene is TRBJ2-6, the V gene TRBV29-1; D is ambiguous. Germline assignment: CDR1 SQVTM and CDR2 ANQGSEA. V was shortened by 3 bases and J by 0 bases, with 3 bases between the two germline ends. The length of the CDR3 is 13 residues. The CDR3 coding sequence is TGCAGCGTTGACGACTCTGGGGCCAACGTCCTGACTTTC. Its translation is CSVDDSGANVLTF.

This clonotype was found a few times. The gene calls are TRBV7-2 and TRBJ2-5; 8 bases fit TRBD2. Germline CDR1 SGHTA, CDR2 FQGNSA. J gave up 11 bases and V 5 bases, and 19 bases lay outside the gene matches. The CDR3 loop spans 16 amino acids. The CDR3 spells CASSPTGTRGRNEQYF. DNA for the CDR3: TGTGCCAGCAGCCCCACCGGGACTAGGGGCAGAAATGAGCAGTACTTC.

This clonotype has just a few counts. The rearrangement uses TRBV3-1 and TRBJ2-1; perhaps TRBD1 as D (6 bases). CDR1 and CDR2 (germline): LGHDT, YNNKEL (reference sequence). The V gene lost 1 base and the J gene lost 9 bases, with 13 bases spanning the gap. The CDR3 runs 14 residues. The DNA for the CDR3 is TGTGCCAGCAGCCAAGGGGCGAGAGGGGGTGAGCAGTTCTTC. This codes for CASSQGARGGEQFF.

The V gene is TRBV20-1, the J gene TRBJ1-2; a possible D gene is TRBD1 (6 bases). This CDR3 region has 12 residues. The germline gives CDR1 DFQATT, CDR2 SNEGSKA (reference sequence). The CDR3 DNA follows: TGCAGGACACAAAGGGGGGTTCATGGCTACACCTTC. It specifies CRTQRGVHGYTF.

V and J are TRBV12-3 or TRBV12-4 and TRBJ2-1, with 11 positions matching TRBD1. J lost 6 bases, V lost 5 bases, and 6 bases had no gene match. This CDR3 region has 15 residues. Here the CDR3 reads CASSPRTGGFNEQFF. The DNA of the CDR3 is TGTGCCAGCAGTCCGCGGACAGGGGGCTTCAATGAGCAGTTCTTC.

This clonotype was seen more than once but under ten times. The V call is TRBV5-1, the J call TRBJ2-7, with TRBD1 identical over 9 bases. Trimming removed 0 bases from V and 2 bases from J; junction bases left unmatched: 6. From germline, CDR1 is SGHRS and CDR2 YFSETQ. The CDR3 has 16 residues. Here the CDR3 DNA reads TGCGCCAGCAGCTTGGGGACAGGGGAAGTAACCTACGAGCAGTACTTC. Translated: CASSLGTGEVTYEQYF.

V gene TRBV6-5 combines with J gene TRBJ2-5; D uncertain. The CDR3 sequence is 16 residues long. Germline V lookup: CDR1 MNHEY, CDR2 SVGAGI. Trimming left V 0 bases short and J 5 bases short, with 16 bases between. CDR3 DNA: TGTGCCAGCAGTTACTCGGAGTTAGTCGCTCGTGAGACCCAGTACTTC. It is translated as CASSYSELVARETQYF.

In this sample, this clonotype turned up a few times. The chain is built from TRBV5-1 and TRBJ2-5, with TRBD2 matching over 12 bases. Per the germline V gene, CDR1 is SGHRS and CDR2 is YFSETQ. The CDR3 has 21 amino acids. The trim removed 3 bases at V and 5 bases at J, leaving 23 bases unmatched. CDR3: CASSSPIKPLAGGQWKETQYF. CDR3 nucleotide sequence: TGCGCCAGCAGCTCGCCTATAAAACCCCTAGCGGGGGGGCAGTGGAAGGAGACCCAGTACTTC.

Concerning this clonotype: A read error may produce the germline difference seen at one junction end. V is TRBV5-1 and J is TRBJ1-2, with D unresolved. From germline, CDR1 is SGHRS and CDR2 YFSETQ. This CDR3 is built from 15 residues. CDR3 bases: TGCGCCAGCAGCTTGGAAATCCCGGGTACGGCTGGCTGCACCTTC. Translating it yields CASSLEIPGTAGCTF.

The chain carries TRBV4-3 and TRBJ2-1; 12 positions agree with TRBD2. The germline V gene encodes CDR1 LGHNA and CDR2 YSLEER. V lost 3 bases and J lost 3; bases outside the gene matches: 6. The CDR3 is 17 residues long. CDR3 region: CASSQPTSGGIYNEQFF. CDR3 bases: TGCGCCAGCAGCCAGCCTACTAGCGGGGGGATCTACAATGAGCAGTTCTTC.

This clonotype was seen many times. The rearrangement uses TRBV10-3 and TRBJ2-7; 11 bases are shared with TRBD1. Trimming at V came to 6 bases and at J to 2 bases, leaving 9 bases not matched to a gene. The CDR3 is 16 amino acids. The germline CDR1 and CDR2 sequences are ENHRY and SYGVKD. The CDR3 reads CAISSIRDRGTYEQYF. In nucleotides, the CDR3 is TGTGCCATCAGCTCAATCCGGGACAGGGGGACCTACGAGCAGTACTTC.

This clonotype has more than one count but fewer than ten. This chain uses TRBV7-2 with TRBJ1-5, with D possibly being TRBD1 (5 bases). Germline assignment: CDR1 SGHTA and CDR2 FQGNSA. The length of the CDR3 is 15 residues. V lost 6 bases and J 2 bases, leaving 14 bases between the germline ends. The DNA of the CDR3 is TGTGCCAGCAGGGGGGGAGGGACGGGCAATCAGCCCCAGCATTTT. It translates to CASRGGGTGNQPQHF. Complete variable domain (other parts from reference TRBV7-2 and TRBJ1-5): GAGVSQSPSNKVTEKGKDVELRCDPISGHTALYWYRQSLGQGLEFLIYFQGNSAPDKSGLPSDRFSAERTGGSVSTLTIQRTQQEDSAVYLCASRGGGTGNQPQHFGDGTRLSIL.

This clonotype was seen a few times. This chain connects TRBV29-1 to TRBJ2-1; possible D gene TRBD2, 5 bases. Trimming pared 5 bases from V and 5 bases from J, leaving 10 bases between. CDR1 and CDR2 (germline): SQVTM, ANQGSEA. CDR3 length: 12 amino acids. The DNA of the CDR3 is TGCAGCGTTTCCGGGGTAGACAATGAGCAGTTCTTC. Residues: CSVSGVDNEQFF.

The V call is TRBV7-9, the J call TRBJ2-7; 8 bases map to TRBD2. Trimming cost V 5 bases and J 4 bases; bases outside gene matches: 13. CDR3 size: 16 residues. Germline V lookup: CDR1 SEHNR, CDR2 FQNEAQ (reference sequence). This CDR3 reads CASSDYSPGGKYEQYF. CDR3 in DNA: TGTGCCAGCAGCGATTATTCCCCGGGGGGGAAGTACGAGCAGTACTTC.

The rearrangement uses TRBV5-6 and TRBJ2-5; a weak D match, TRBD1 (5 bases). The CDR3 extends over 14 amino acids. Germline V gene data show CDR1 as SGHDT and CDR2 as YYEEEE. Trimming left V 4 bases short and J 4 bases short, with 14 bases between. The CDR3 sequence is CASSEAGSGETQYF. The DNA of the CDR3 is TGTGCCAGCAGCGAAGCAGGGTCCGGAGAGACCCAGTACTTC. Combining the CDR3 with reference TRBV5-6 and TRBJ2-5 gives the whole variable domain DAGVTQSPTHLIKTRGQQVTLRCSPKSGHDTVSWYQQALGQGPQFIFQYYEEEERQRGNFPDRFSGHQFPNYSSELNVNALLLGDSALYLCASSEAGSGETQYFGPGTRLLVL.

V and J are TRBV27 and TRBJ2-5; 9 bases match TRBD1. Germline assignment: CDR1 MNHEY and CDR2 SMNVEV (reference sequence). The CDR3 extends over 16 amino acids. With 5 bases clipped from V and 2 bases from J, the junction kept 9 bases outside the gene matches. In nucleotides, the CDR3 is TGTGCCAGCAGTCACCTAAGGGGGACAGGGCAAGAGACCCAGTACTTC. Its translation is CASSHLRGTGQETQYF.

The chain links TRBV6-5 to TRBJ2-5; D unclear. Germline CDR1 MNHEY, CDR2 SVGAGI. Trimming took 2 bases from V and 1 from J, leaving 11 bases between them. This CDR3 region has 15 residues. CDR3 DNA: TGTGCCAGCAGTTACGGCCCGGCCCGCCAAGAGACCCAGTACTTC. Residues: CASSYGPARQETQYF.

The V and J genes are TRBV3-1 and TRBJ2-6; no clear D. The CDR3 covers 15 residues. The germline V and J ends were trimmed by 5 bases and 2 bases, with 10 bases remaining between them. Germline loops: CDR1 LGHDT, CDR2 YNNKEL (reference sequence). The CDR3 reads CASSDRVAGANVLTF. CDR3 DNA: TGTGCCAGCAGCGATAGAGTTGCTGGGGCCAACGTCCTGACTTTC.

The chain joins TRBV6-2 or TRBV6-3 to TRBJ2-4; maybe TRBD1 (5 bases). This CDR3 is built from 15 residues. CDR1 MNHEY and CDR2 SVGEGT come from the germline V gene. V was trimmed by 8 bases and J by 3 bases, leaving 17 bases between them. The CDR3 bases are TGTGCCAGCGTCCCCGGCCGACAGTACAAAAACATTCAGTACTTC. It specifies CASVPGRQYKNIQYF.

This chain joins TRBV5-1 and TRBJ2-7; a possible D gene is TRBD1 (5 bases). The CDR3 is 14 amino acids. Looked up from germline, CDR1 is SGHRS and CDR2 is YFSETQ. The ends were cut back, 5 bases at V and 7 bases at J, with 19 bases in the middle. The CDR3 DNA reads TGCGCCAGCAGTCCAGGGCTACTGAAGGATGAGCAGTACTTC. Protein product: CASSPGLLKDEQYF. Using reference TRBV5-1 and TRBJ2-7 for the parts outside the CDR3, the full variable domain is KAGVTQTPRYLIKTRGQQVTLSCSPISGHRSVSWYQQTPGQGLQFLFEYFSETQRNKGNFPGRFSGRQFSNSRSEMNVSTLELGDSALYLCASSPGLLKDEQYFGPGTRLTVT.